This T cell receptor beta chain was captured in a study of T cells in narcolepsy. Turning to the study itself: Enrolled donors included narcolepsy type 1 or type 2 patients and healthy controls. Study observations and caveats: Blood of same and different patients, but not healthy controls, reportedly held recurring autoreactive clonotypes.

Details on this clone: Antigen unknown.

CDR3 size: 19 residues. V dropped 2 bases and J dropped 5; count of bases not matched to a gene: 12. The germline gives CDR1 LNHDA, CDR2 SQIVND (reference sequence). Some clones are missing from TCRdb's copy, which holds only in-frame ones; the method was immunoSEQ multiplex PCR. The sample contains over 30,000 clones, roughly 90% of which appear only once. The origin of this receptor is a human donor with narcolepsy. Material: CD45RA- memory CD4+ T cells from PBMCs. This chain uses TRBV19 with TRBJ2-2, with TRBD2 identical over 12 bases. The CDR3 is CASSIIGLAGGIRTGELFF. The DNA for the CDR3 is TGTGCCAGTAGTATAATCGGGCTAGCGGGAGGGATTCGGACCGGGGAGCTGTTTTTT.